These 24 T cell receptor beta chains were sequenced from one sample in a study of T-cell reconstitution after alpha-beta-depleted transplantation in children. The TCRbeta library was prepared with unique molecular identifiers. A single record per CDR3 protein comes from TCRdb applying MiXCR to the PCR reads. The table records more than 7,500 distinct CDR3 sequences, over 11% of them present only once. The sequencing used PBMCs, mostly from graft donor cells, collected 60 days after TCRalphabeta/CD19-depleted stem cell transplant. The receptors here all came from a male patient aged 10-17 years who had a stem cell transplant for acute lymphoblastic leukemia, so the T cells may come from the graft donor.

At least ten counts were recorded for this clonotype. The V gene is TRBV11-2, the J gene TRBJ2-5; D possibly corresponds to TRBD1 (6 bases). From germline, CDR1 is SGHAT and CDR2 FQNNGV. The CDR3 length is 12 residues. Trimming took off 3 bases at V and 5 bases at J, with 7 bases between the two ends. The CDR3: CASSFRGETQYF. The CDR3 coding sequence is TGTGCCAGCAGCTTTAGGGGGGAGACCCAGTACTTC. The full variable domain, in which reference TRBV11-2 and TRBJ2-5 provide the parts outside the CDR3, is EAGVAQSPRYKIIEKRQSVAFWCNPISGHATLYWYQQILGQGPKLLIQFQNNGVVDDSQLPKDRFSAERLKGVDSTLKIQPAKLEDSAVYLCASSFRGETQYFGPGTRLLVL.

This clonotype appeared many times. V and J are TRBV5-6 and TRBJ2-2, with 8 bases aligning to TRBD2. The ends lost 7 bases at V and 3 bases at J; junction bases unmatched: 14. The CDR3 consists of 17 residues. The germline V gene encodes CDR1 SGHDT and CDR2 YYEEEE. In DNA, the CDR3 is TGTGCCAGCCTCAATGTCTTGCGAGCGGGAGACACCGGGGAGCTGTTTTTT. This sequence encodes CASLNVLRAGDTGELFF.

J is TRBJ2-1 and V is TRBV3-1; D not resolved. V dropped 10 bases and J dropped 0 bases, with 13 bases sitting between them. The CDR3 consists of 14 residues. Germline lookup yields CDR1 LGHDT and CDR2 YNNKEL (reference sequence). CDR3 loop: CATSLQISYNEQFF. In DNA, the CDR3 is TGTGCCACCTCGTTGCAGATCTCCTACAATGAGCAGTTCTTC.

Ten or more counts support this clonotype. The chain couples TRBV10-2 to TRBJ1-2; D unclear. Germline CDR1 is WSHSY and CDR2 is SAAADI. The CDR3 contains 13 residues. The germline V and J ends were trimmed by 6 bases and 4 bases, with 12 bases remaining between them. The DNA of the CDR3 is TGCGCCAGCAGCCCAGGTGCAGGCTATGGCTACACCTTC. This codes for CASSPGAGYGYTF.

This clonotype was picked up many times. The genes are TRBV20-1 and TRBJ1-6; possible D gene TRBD1, 5 bases. CDR1 is DFQATT and CDR2 is SNEGSKA in the germline V gene (reference sequence). The V end was cut by 3 bases, the J end by 0 bases, with 12 bases between. The CDR3 has 16 amino acids. The CDR3 sequence is CSARVRASSYNSPLHF. CDR3 DNA: TGCAGTGCTAGGGTCAGGGCCAGCTCCTATAATTCACCCCTCCACTTT.

This clonotype was observed at least ten times. V gene TRBV7-2 combines with J gene TRBJ2-5; D perhaps matches TRBD2 (6 bases). The V end was cut by 8 bases, the J end by 5 bases, with 15 bases between. The germline CDR1 and CDR2 sequences are SGHTA and FQGNSA. The CDR3 is made up of 13 amino acids. CDR3 nucleotide sequence: TGTGCCAGCCGAATGGGGGGACGGGAGACCCAGTACTTC. This gives the protein CASRMGGRETQYF.

This clonotype was counted at least ten times. The chain combines TRBV20-1 with TRBJ1-3; D is unresolved. Per germline, CDR1 DFQATT and CDR2 SNEGSKA (reference sequence). The V gene lost 0 bases and the J gene lost 0 bases, with 6 bases spanning the gap. This CDR3 region has 14 residues. CDR3 sequence: CSAREGSSGNTIYF. The CDR3 DNA follows: TGCAGTGCTAGAGAGGGCAGCTCTGGAAACACCATATATTTT.

The chain uses TRBV5-6 and TRBJ1-5; 7 bases line up with TRBD1. V shed 2 bases and J 0 bases; nucleotides not matched to a gene: 8. The CDR3 length is 17 residues. CDR1 SGHDT and CDR2 YYEEEE come from the germline V gene. CDR3 region: CASSFGTETGSNQPQHF. The CDR3 nucleotides are TGTGCCAGCAGCTTCGGGACAGAGACAGGTAGCAATCAGCCCCAGCATTTT.

This clonotype was observed many times. V is TRBV4-3 and J is TRBJ2-3, with TRBD2 matching over 7 bases. Germline V gene lookup returns CDR1 LGHNA and CDR2 YSLEER. The CDR3 is 16 amino acids. V lost 0 bases and J lost 6; bases outside the gene matches: 9. The CDR3 bases are TGCGCCAGCAGCCAAGATCACGCGGGAGCGGGTGATACGCAGTATTTT. This translates into CASSQDHAGAGDTQYF.

This clonotype was recorded many times. The V call is TRBV5-5, the J call TRBJ2-1; tentative D call: TRBD1 (6 bases). Germline values: CDR1 SGHKS, CDR2 YYEKEE (reference sequence). This CDR3 contains 15 residues. V lost 5 bases, J lost 5 bases, and 17 bases lay in between. The CDR3 DNA reads TGTGCCAGCAGTTTCCAGGGGACAAGCGACAATGAGCAGTTCTTC. This sequence encodes CASSFQGTSDNEQFF.

This clonotype showed up many times. The V gene is TRBV12-3 or TRBV12-4, the J gene TRBJ2-6; 12 bases fit TRBD1. J lost 4 bases, V lost 5 bases, and 3 bases had no gene match. The CDR3 sequence is 16 residues long. The CDR3 spells CASSPGQGAGANVLTF. The CDR3 bases are TGTGCCAGCAGTCCGGGACAGGGGGCGGGGGCCAACGTCCTGACTTTC.

This clonotype occurred many times. The chain joins TRBV7-2 to TRBJ2-1; TRBD2 aligns across 8 bases. V shed 0 bases, J shed 7 bases, and the junction held 11 bases outside the gene matches. Germline CDR1 SGHTA, CDR2 FQGNSA. This CDR3 has 17 residues. The CDR3 is CASSLAGTSGRRNEQFF. CDR3 bases: TGTGCCAGCAGCTTAGCGGGCACGAGCGGGAGAAGGAATGAGCAGTTCTTC.

In its sample, this clonotype was seen many times. V is TRBV5-1 and J is TRBJ2-5; no clear D. The CDR3 runs 13 residues. Between the trimmed V and J ends, which lost 0 bases and 5 bases, there was a span of 8 bases. The germline gives CDR1 SGHRS, CDR2 YFSETQ. In DNA form, the CDR3 reads TGCGCCAGCAGCTTGGCCGGGCGGGAGACCCAGTACTTC. Translated, it gives CASSLAGRETQYF.

This clonotype has at least ten counts. This chain links TRBV5-1 with TRBJ1-2; D not certain. This CDR3 has 14 residues. Germline values: CDR1 SGHRS, CDR2 YFSETQ. Trimming pared 0 bases from V and 1 base from J, leaving 7 bases between. The CDR3 reads CASSLAGINYGYTF. As DNA, the CDR3 is TGCGCCAGCAGCTTGGCAGGTATTAACTATGGCTACACCTTC.

This clonotype was observed at least ten times. The chain uses TRBV7-9 and TRBJ2-7; TRBD2 might be the D (5 bases). Trimming stripped 4 bases from V and 4 bases from J, with 17 bases between. Per germline, CDR1 SEHNR and CDR2 FQNEAQ (reference sequence). The CDR3 covers 15 residues. In DNA, the CDR3 is TGTGCCAGCAGCTCCTCACTGGCAGGCGGGTACGAGCAGTACTTC. Its translation is CASSSSLAGGYEQYF.

The J gene is TRBJ1-1, the V gene TRBV29-1; the match to TRBD1 covers 9 bases. This CDR3 spans 15 amino acids. V gave up 4 bases and J gave up 0 bases; unmatched junction bases: 6. The germline V gene encodes CDR1 SQVTM and CDR2 ANQGSEA. CDR3 amino acids: CSVGPGQGLNTEAFF. CDR3 bases: TGCAGCGTTGGCCCGGGACAGGGCCTGAACACTGAAGCTTTCTTT.

This clonotype was seen repeatedly, ten times or more. The chain employs TRBV6-5 and TRBJ1-2; 8 bases are shared with TRBD1. Germline-derived CDR1 and CDR2 are MNHEY and SVGAGI. Trimming removed 6 bases from V and 6 bases from J; junction bases left unmatched: 15. This CDR3 comprises 16 residues. CDR3 loop: CASSPTPTTGVHGYTF. In DNA, the CDR3 is TGTGCCAGCAGCCCTACTCCAACGACAGGGGTTCATGGCTACACCTTC.

This clonotype was detected many times. The chain has TRBV7-6 and TRBJ1-2; TRBD1 aligns across 7 bases. Germline values: CDR1 SGHVS, CDR2 FNYEAQ. CDR3 length: 20 amino acids. J lost 0 bases, V lost 1 base, and 17 bases had no gene match. This CDR3 reads CASSLVGDLGTGTANYGYTF. CDR3 bases: TGTGCCAGCAGCTTAGTTGGGGACTTGGGTACCGGGACAGCTAACTATGGCTACACCTTC.

This clonotype was counted at least ten times. The chain couples TRBV9 to TRBJ2-1; the D call may be TRBD1 or TRBD2 (5 bases each). The germline CDR1 and CDR2 sequences are SGDLS and YYNGEE. This CDR3 spans 14 amino acids. The V end lost 2 bases, the J end lost 4 bases, and 10 bases lay between the germline ends. The CDR3 bases are TGTGCCAGCAGCGTCTGGGACCAATACAATGAGCAGTTCTTC. It specifies CASSVWDQYNEQFF.

This clonotype was counted many times. The chain carries TRBV7-8 and TRBJ2-2; 9 bases match TRBD1. The CDR3 is made up of 14 amino acids. The germline CDR1 and CDR2 sequences are SGHVS and FQNEAQ. Trimming took 4 bases from V and 4 from J; bases not matched to a gene: 1. The CDR3 spells CASSSGQGTGELFF. The DNA of the CDR3 is TGTGCCAGCAGCTCGGGACAGGGCACCGGGGAGCTGTTTTTT.

This clonotype was detected ten times or more. The rearrangement uses TRBV4-1 and TRBJ2-1; 7 bases fit TRBD1. The ends lost 1 base at V and 0 bases at J; junction bases unmatched: 6. This CDR3 spans 17 amino acids. The germline CDR1 and CDR2 sequences are MGHRA and YSYEKL. CDR3 loop: CASSQARDSRSYNEQFF. Here the CDR3 DNA reads TGCGCCAGCAGCCAAGCCCGGGACAGCCGCTCCTACAATGAGCAGTTCTTC.

This clonotype was recorded at least ten times. V gene TRBV2 combines with J gene TRBJ2-7; 10 nucleotides agree with TRBD1. CDR1 SNHLY and CDR2 FYNNEI come from the germline V gene. CDR3 length equals 15 residues. V shed 6 bases, J shed 4 bases, and the junction held 9 bases outside the gene matches. The CDR3 DNA reads as TGTGCCAGCAGACCCGACAGGGGGCGACGATACGAGCAGTACTTC. Residues: CASRPDRGRRYEQYF. The full variable domain, completed using reference TRBV2 and TRBJ2-7, is EPEVTQTPSHQVTQMGQEVILRCVPISNHLYFYWYRQILGQKVEFLVSFYNNEISEKSEIFDDQFSVERPDGSNFTLKIRSTKLEDSAMYFCASRPDRGRRYEQYFGPGTRLTVT.

This clonotype was seen ten or more times. This sequence joins TRBV6-5 and TRBJ1-1; 9 bases are shared with TRBD1. The CDR3 contains 13 residues. Germline lookup yields CDR1 MNHEY and CDR2 SVGAGI. The V gene end was trimmed by 7 bases and the J gene end by 3 bases; junction bases not matched to a gene: 3. This chain's CDR3 is CASKGTGYTEAFF. As DNA, the CDR3 is TGTGCCAGCAAGGGGACAGGGTACACTGAAGCTTTCTTT.

This clonotype was seen a handful of times. The chain joins TRBV5-1 to TRBJ1-2, with a possible D match to TRBD1 (5 bases). The V end lost 3 bases, the J end lost 4 bases, and 13 bases lay between the germline ends. The CDR3 runs to 14 residues. Germline V gene sequence: CDR1 SGHRS, CDR2 YFSETQ. CDR3 in amino acids: CASSWGQGTYGYTF. Here the CDR3 DNA reads TGCGCCAGCAGCTGGGGCCAGGGAACCTATGGCTACACCTTC.